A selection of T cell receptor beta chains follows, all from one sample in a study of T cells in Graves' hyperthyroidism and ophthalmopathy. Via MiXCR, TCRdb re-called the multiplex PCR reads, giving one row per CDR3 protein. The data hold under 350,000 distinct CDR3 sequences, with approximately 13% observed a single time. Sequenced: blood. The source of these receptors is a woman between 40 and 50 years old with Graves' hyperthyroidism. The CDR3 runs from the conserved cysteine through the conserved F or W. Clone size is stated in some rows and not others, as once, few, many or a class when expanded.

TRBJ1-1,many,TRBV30,CAWKGPSFSYTEAFF
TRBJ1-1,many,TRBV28,CASSLVSQNTEAFF
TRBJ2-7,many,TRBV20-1,CSASLRGRADGEQYF
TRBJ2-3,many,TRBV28,CASSFRDGRTDTQYF
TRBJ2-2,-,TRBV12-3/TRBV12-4,CASSLPAGVGGELFF
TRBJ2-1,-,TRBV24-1,CATSDSSYNGQFF
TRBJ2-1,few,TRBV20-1,CSASLAGNEQFF
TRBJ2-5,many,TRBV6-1,CASSPGTSGIETQYF
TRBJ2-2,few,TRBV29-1,CSVFGTSGSPGELFF
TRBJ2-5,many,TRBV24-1,CATSSLAGVEQETQYF
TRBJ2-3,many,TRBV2,CASSGNRRDTQYF
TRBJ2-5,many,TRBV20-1,CSARQRGRQETQYF
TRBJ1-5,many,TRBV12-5,CASGLSGFYQPQHF
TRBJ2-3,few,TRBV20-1,CSASRASGSVTDTQYF
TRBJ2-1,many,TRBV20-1,CSARDPGQVTNEQFF
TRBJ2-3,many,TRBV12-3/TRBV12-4,CASSPAFGDTDTQYF
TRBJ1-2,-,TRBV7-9,CASSLADYTF
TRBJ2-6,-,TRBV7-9,CASSLGYQVSGANVLTF
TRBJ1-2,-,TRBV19,CASSYDRANYGYTF
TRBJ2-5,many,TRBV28,CASSSRTSGIVETQYF
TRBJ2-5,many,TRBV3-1,CASSPLDQETQYF
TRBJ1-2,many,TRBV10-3,CAISEAGGKNNYGYTF
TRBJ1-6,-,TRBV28,CASSSDRGNSPLHF
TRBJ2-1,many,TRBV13,CASSYQQGYNEQFF
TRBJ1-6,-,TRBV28,CASSLSTSPLHF
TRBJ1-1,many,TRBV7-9,CASSSRVMNTEAFF
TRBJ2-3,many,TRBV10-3,CAISERTGGSDTQYF
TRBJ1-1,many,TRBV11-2,CASIKTPGTGVGMNTEAFF
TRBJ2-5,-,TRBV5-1,CASSREVAGRETQYF
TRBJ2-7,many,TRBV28,CASSRVERPYEQYF
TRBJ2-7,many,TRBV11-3,CASSLGTGISHEQYF
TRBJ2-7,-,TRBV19,CASSISSGRGYEQYF
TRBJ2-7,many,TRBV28,CASSPWTSSYEQYF
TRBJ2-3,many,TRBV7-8,CASSLVTEEDTQYF
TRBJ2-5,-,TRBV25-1,CASSGHLETQYF
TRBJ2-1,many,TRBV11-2,CASSFKSTGGEQFF
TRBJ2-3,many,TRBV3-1,CASSQGWSTDTQYF
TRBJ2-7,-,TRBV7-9,CASSYQDQKYF
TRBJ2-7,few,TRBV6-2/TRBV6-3,CASSTGFNYEQYF
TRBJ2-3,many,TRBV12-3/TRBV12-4,CASSLAGGLTDTQYF
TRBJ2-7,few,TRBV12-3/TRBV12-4,CASSPRRRSHEQYF
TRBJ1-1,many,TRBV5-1,CASSLAAQGTEAFF
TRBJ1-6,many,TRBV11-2,CASSLEGFANSPLHF
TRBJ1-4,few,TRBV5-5,CASSLLAGANEKLFF
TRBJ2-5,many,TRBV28,CASSPLGGEETQYF
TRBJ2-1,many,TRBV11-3,CASSLGLADVYNEQFF
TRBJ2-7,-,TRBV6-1,CASSNRGITGEQYF
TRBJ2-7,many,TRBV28,CASSFGVYEQYF
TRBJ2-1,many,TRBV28,CASSAPRTGSGRGEQFF
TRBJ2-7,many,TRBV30,CAWSIPGQGFYEQYF
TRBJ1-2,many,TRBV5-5,CASSLSGVYGYTF
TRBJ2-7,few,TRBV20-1,CSVSSRGGSSYEQYF
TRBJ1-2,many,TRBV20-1,CSARQGEDYGYTF
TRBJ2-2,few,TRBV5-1,CASSLRPGQEYTGELFF
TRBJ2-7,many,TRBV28,CASSFPIRVGEQYF
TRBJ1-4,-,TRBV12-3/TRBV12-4,CASSTGGREKLFF
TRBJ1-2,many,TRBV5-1,CASRNDPRDGYTF